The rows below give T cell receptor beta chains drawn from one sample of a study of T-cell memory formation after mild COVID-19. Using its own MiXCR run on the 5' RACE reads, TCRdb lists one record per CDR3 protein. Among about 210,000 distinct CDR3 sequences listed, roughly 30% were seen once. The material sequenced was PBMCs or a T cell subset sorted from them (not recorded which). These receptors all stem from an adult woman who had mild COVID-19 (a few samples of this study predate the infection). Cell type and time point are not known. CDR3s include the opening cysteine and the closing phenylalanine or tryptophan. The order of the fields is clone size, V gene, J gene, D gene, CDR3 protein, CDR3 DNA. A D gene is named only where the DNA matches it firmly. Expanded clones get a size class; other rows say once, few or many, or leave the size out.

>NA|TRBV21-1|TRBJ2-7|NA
CASSNPGGYEQYF
TGTGCCAGCAGCAATCCGGGAGGCTACGAGCAGTACTTC
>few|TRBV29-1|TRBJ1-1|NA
CSAVTRTGPNTEAFF
TGCAGCGCTGTGACTCGGACGGGACCGAACACTGAAGCTTTCTTT
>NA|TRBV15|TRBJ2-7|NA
CATSLERGYEQYF
TGTGCCACCAGCCTGGAAAGGGGCTACGAGCAGTACTTC
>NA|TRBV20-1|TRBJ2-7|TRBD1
CSASPGTDNYEQYF
TGCAGTGCTTCTCCCGGGACAGATAACTACGAGCAGTACTTC
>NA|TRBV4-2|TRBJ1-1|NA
CASSQGDGWDTEAFF
TGTGCCAGCAGCCAGGGGGATGGGTGGGACACTGAAGCTTTCTTT
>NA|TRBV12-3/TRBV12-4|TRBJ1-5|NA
CASSSTVLVTQHF
TGTGCCAGCAGCTCCACCGTCCTCGTGACCCAGCATTTT
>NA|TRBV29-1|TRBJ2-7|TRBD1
CSVGTVDRGREQYF
TGCAGCGTCGGGACGGTAGACAGGGGGCGCGAGCAGTACTTC
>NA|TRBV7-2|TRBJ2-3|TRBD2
CASSSNFIGTSGRSTDTQYF
TGTGCCAGCAGCTCCAACTTTATAGGGACTAGCGGGAGGAGCACAGATACGCAGTATTTT
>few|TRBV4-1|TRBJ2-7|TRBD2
CASSQPTAGGRSSYEQYF
TGCGCCAGCAGCCAACCCACCGCGGGGGGAAGATCATCCTACGAGCAGTACTTC
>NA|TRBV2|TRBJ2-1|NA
CACGTPYNEQFF
TGTGCCTGCGGGACCCCTTACAATGAGCAGTTCTTC
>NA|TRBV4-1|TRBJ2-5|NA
CASSQTGYEETQYF
TGCGCCAGCAGCCAGACAGGATACGAAGAGACCCAGTACTTC
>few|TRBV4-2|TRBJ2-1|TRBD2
CASSHPSGRANEQFF
TGTGCCAGCAGCCATCCTAGCGGGAGGGCAAATGAGCAGTTCTTC
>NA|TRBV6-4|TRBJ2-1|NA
CASSGKGLWGYNEQFF
TGTGCCAGCAGTGGAAAAGGACTATGGGGCTACAATGAGCAGTTCTTC
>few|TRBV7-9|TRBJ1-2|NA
CASTAAATEDGYTF
TGTGCCAGCACCGCAGCGGCGACGGAGGATGGCTACACCTTC
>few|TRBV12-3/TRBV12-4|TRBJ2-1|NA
CASSLTLYNEQFF
TGTGCCAGCAGTTTAACCTTGTACAATGAGCAGTTCTTC
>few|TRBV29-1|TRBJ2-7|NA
CSVVEGVYEQYF
TGCAGCGTTGTGGAGGGGGTCTACGAGCAGTACTTC
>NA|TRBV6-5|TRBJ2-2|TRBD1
CASTTGTGIPGELFF
TGTGCCAGCACGACCGGGACAGGGATTCCCGGGGAGCTGTTTTTT
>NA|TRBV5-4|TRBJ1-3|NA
CASSLAGGNTIYF
TGTGCCAGCAGCTTGGCGGGAGGAAACACCATATATTTT
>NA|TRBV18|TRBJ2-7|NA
CASSPRIGDEQYF
TGTGCCAGCTCACCACGAATCGGGGACGAGCAGTACTTC
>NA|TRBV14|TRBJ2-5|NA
CASSQEWETQYF
TGTGCCAGCAGCCAAGAGTGGGAGACCCAGTACTTC
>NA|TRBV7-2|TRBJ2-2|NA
CASSLASLGELFF
TGTGCCAGCAGCTTAGCATCTCTCGGGGAGCTGTTTTTT
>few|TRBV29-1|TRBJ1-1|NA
CSVEGHLNTEAFF
TGCAGCGTTGAGGGGCATCTGAACACTGAAGCTTTCTTT
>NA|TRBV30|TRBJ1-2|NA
CAWTWNPARGAPGNYGYTF
TGTGCCTGGACTTGGAACCCCGCTCGAGGGGCCCCTGGAAACTATGGCTACACCTTC
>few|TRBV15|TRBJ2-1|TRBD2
CATSRATSGAYNEQFF
TGTGCCACCAGCAGAGCGACTAGCGGGGCTTACAATGAGCAGTTCTTC
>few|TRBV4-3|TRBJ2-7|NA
CASSQEGGGTYEQYF
TGCGCCAGCAGCCAAGAGGGAGGGGGCACCTACGAGCAGTACTTC
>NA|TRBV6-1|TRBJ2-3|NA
CASSGPVSRTDTQYF
TGTGCCAGCAGTGGTCCCGTTTCCCGCACAGATACGCAGTATTTT
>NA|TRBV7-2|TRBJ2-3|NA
CASSLRAGTDTQYF
TGTGCCAGCAGCTTAAGGGCCGGGACAGATACGCAGTATTTT
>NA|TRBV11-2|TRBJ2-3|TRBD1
CASSAAGTGERDTQYF
TGTGCCAGCAGCGCCGCCGGGACAGGGGAGAGAGATACGCAGTATTTT